The rows below give T cell receptor beta chains drawn from one sample of a study of identical twins. A single record per CDR3 protein comes from TCRdb applying MiXCR to the 5' RACE reads. Among 700,000 or so distinct CDR3 sequences listed, 21% were seen once. The sample was also reused in another study, on T cells expressing NK-cell markers.

Sequenced input: PBMCs. These receptors all come from a woman aged 18 to 35 in good health. CDR3s include the opening cysteine and the closing phenylalanine or tryptophan. The D gene is left open where the match is weak. For some rows the clone size is stated as once, few or many, or as a class when expanded; others skip it.

abundance,v_gene,j_gene,d_gene,CDR3nt,CDR3aa
-,TRBV10-3,TRBJ2-6,-,TGTGCCATCATGAGGACCGGGGCCAACGTCCTGACTTTC,CAIMRTGANVLTF
few,TRBV7-3,TRBJ2-3,TRBD2,TGTGCCAGCAGCGTTCCGGGACTAGCAGGGGGCACAGATACGCAGTATTTT,CASSVPGLAGGTDTQYF
few,TRBV29-1,TRBJ2-1,-,TGCAGCGTTGAAGGGGATCCGAATGAGCAGTTCTTC,CSVEGDPNEQFF
once,TRBV10-2,TRBJ2-7,TRBD2,TGCGCCAGCGTCGGGGGGGGTTGGTACGAGCAGTACTTC,CASVGGGWYEQYF
few,TRBV5-5,TRBJ2-1,TRBD1,TGTGCCAGCTTAACCGGGACAGGGGGTCCGGATGAGCAGTTCTTC,CASLTGTGGPDEQFF
few,TRBV6-1,TRBJ2-6,-,TGTGCCACCCATTCAGGGGCGCTCTCTGGGGCCAACGTCCTGACTTTC,CATHSGALSGANVLTF
many,TRBV20-1,TRBJ2-1,TRBD2,TGCAGTGCTAGACGAGCGGGGGCCGACTACAATGAGCAGTTCTTC,CSARRAGADYNEQFF
-,TRBV20-1,TRBJ2-7,TRBD2,TGCAGTGCTACGGGCTTTCGCGGGGAGGGCCGGTACGAGCAGTACTTC,CSATGFRGEGRYEQYF
few,TRBV27,TRBJ1-2,TRBD1,TGTGCCAGCAGTTACCGGGACAGGGGTGGCTACACCTTC,CASSYRDRGGYTF
-,TRBV6-5,TRBJ1-2,-,TGTGCCAGCAGTTACCTCGAGGGCGACAGTCACTATGGCTACACCTTC,CASSYLEGDSHYGYTF